The clone carrying this TCR beta chain is labeled as medium-sized. The CDR3 sequence is 15 residues long. V lost 0 bases and J lost 6, with 15 bases in between. Looked up from germline, CDR1 is SGHDT and CDR2 is YYEEEE. Attachment of unique molecular identifiers to individual cDNA molecules was performed. TCRdb reprocessed the 5' RACE reads via MiXCR and lists one record per CDR3 protein. The sample records around 20,000 distinct CDR3 sequences, 4% being singletons. The record originates from a study of early T cells in non-severe SARS-CoV-2 infection. Study-level background: Sequencing of bulk RNA from unsorted whole blood was done, without chain pairing.

The J gene is TRBJ1-1, the V gene TRBV5-6; a possible D gene is TRBD1 (6 bases). This TCR was recovered from an adult who was a healthcare worker with PCR-confirmed SARS-CoV-2 infection or an uninfected control (not recorded which). Sequencing was carried out using whole blood. The CDR3 DNA follows: TGTGCCAGCAGCTTGGCAGGGGCGGCTGGCGCTGAAGCTTTCTTT. Its protein product is CASSLAGAAGAEAFF.